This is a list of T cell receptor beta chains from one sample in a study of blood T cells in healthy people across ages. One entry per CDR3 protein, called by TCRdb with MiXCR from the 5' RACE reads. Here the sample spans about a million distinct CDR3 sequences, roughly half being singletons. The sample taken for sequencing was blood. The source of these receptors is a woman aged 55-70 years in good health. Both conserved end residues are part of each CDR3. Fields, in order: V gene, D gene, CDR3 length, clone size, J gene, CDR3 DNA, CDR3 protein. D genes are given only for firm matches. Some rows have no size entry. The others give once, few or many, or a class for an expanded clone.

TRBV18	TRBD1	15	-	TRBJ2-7	TGTGCCAGCTCACCGGGACAGGAAGTCCACAATGAGCAGTACTTC	CASSPGQEVHNEQYF
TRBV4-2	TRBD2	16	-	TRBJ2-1	TGTGCCAGCAGCCAAGGCGGGACTAGCGCGACCAATGAGCAGTTCTTC	CASSQGGTSATNEQFF
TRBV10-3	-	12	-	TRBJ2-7	TGTGCCATCAGCGGAAACGAAGGGGAGCAGTACTTC	CAISGNEGEQYF
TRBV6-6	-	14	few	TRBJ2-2	TGTGCCAGCAGTTACAGTCCCAACACCGGGGAGCTGTTTTTT	CASSYSPNTGELFF
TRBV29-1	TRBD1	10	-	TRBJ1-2	TGCAGCGTCGGACAGGGTGGCTACACCTTC	CSVGQGGYTF
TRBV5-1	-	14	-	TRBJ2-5	TGCGCCAGCAGCATGACCGCGCAGGGGGAGACCCAGTACTTC	CASSMTAQGETQYF
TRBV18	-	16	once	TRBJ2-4	TGTGCCAGCTCACCCGCAATTGAGGGGTTCACGAACATTCAGTACTTC	CASSPAIEGFTNIQYF
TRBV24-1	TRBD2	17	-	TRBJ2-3	TGTGCCACCAGTGATCTGGGAAGCGGGAGGGGCACAGATACGCAGTATTTT	CATSDLGSGRGTDTQYF
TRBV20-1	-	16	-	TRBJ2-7	TGCAGTGCCAGTGAGGGAGGGCGCGGACAGAGCTACGAGCAGTACTTC	CSASEGGRGQSYEQYF
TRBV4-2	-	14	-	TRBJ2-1	TGTGCCAGCAGCCAAGCTGTGCCCAACAATGAGCAGTTCTTC	CASSQAVPNNEQFF
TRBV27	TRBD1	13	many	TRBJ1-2	TGTGCCAGCAGTTTAGGACAGGGAGGCGGCTACACCTTC	CASSLGQGGGYTF
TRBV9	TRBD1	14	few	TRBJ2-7	TGTGCCAGCAGCGCCGGGACAGGGGTCGGCGAGCAGTACTTC	CASSAGTGVGEQYF
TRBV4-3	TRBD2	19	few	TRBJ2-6	TGCGCCAGCAGCCAAGATCCAGCGGGAGTAGAAGCTGGGGCCAACGTCCTGACTTTC	CASSQDPAGVEAGANVLTF
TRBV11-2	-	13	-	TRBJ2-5	TGTGCGAGCAGCCCCCTCGGAAAGGGGACCCAGTACTTC	CASSPLGKGTQYF
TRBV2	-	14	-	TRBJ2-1	TGTGCCAGTCGAACTTATTACCTAGGCGATGAGCAGTTCTTC	CASRTYYLGDEQFF
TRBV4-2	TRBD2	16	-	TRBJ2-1	TGTGCCAGCAGCCAAGAACCGGCTAGCGGGTACAATGAGCAGTTCTTC	CASSQEPASGYNEQFF
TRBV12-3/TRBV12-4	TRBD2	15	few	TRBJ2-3	TGTGCCAGCAGTTTAGTACGACTAGCAATAGATACGCAGTATTTT	CASSLVRLAIDTQYF
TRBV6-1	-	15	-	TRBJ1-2	TGTGCCAGCAGCACCCAGGGGATAGCTAACTATGGCTACACCTTC	CASSTQGIANYGYTF
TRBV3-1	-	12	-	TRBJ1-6	TGTGCCAGCAACTTAGGGATATCACCCCTCCACTTT	CASNLGISPLHF
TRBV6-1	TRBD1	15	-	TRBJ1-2	TGTGCCAGCAGTGCCAGGGGACAGGGGCACTATGGCTACACCTTC	CASSARGQGHYGYTF
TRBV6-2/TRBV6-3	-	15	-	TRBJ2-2	TGTGCCAGCATCGCAGGGTGTCGCGACACCGGGGAGCTGTTTTTT	CASIAGCRDTGELFF
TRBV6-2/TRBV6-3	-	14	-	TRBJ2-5	TGTGCCAGCAATAACGGAGCGGACACGGGGACCCAGTACTTC	CASNNGADTGTQYF
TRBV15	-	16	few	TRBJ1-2	TGTGCCACCAGCAGATCTTCGTCGGGGGCAGGCTATGGCTACACCTTC	CATSRSSSGAGYGYTF
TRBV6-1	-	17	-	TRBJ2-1	TGTGCCAGCAGTGAACGCATGTCCTCAGTTTTAATCAATGAGCAGTTCTTC	CASSERMSSVLINEQFF
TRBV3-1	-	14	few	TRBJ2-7	TGTGCCAGCAGCGCAACTACACCGTCCTACGAGCAGTACTTC	CASSATTPSYEQYF
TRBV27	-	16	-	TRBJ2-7	TGTGCCAGCAGTTTATCCCGGACTATCAATCCCTACGAGCAGTACTTC	CASSLSRTINPYEQYF
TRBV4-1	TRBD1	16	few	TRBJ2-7	TGCGCCAGCAGCCAAGTCTCAGGGGGATTCTCCTACGAGCAGTACTTC	CASSQVSGGFSYEQYF
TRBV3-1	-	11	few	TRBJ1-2	TGTGCCAGCAGCGAGGACATTTACTACACCTTC	CASSEDIYYTF
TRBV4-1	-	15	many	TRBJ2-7	TGCGCCAGCAGCCAAGGGTTAGGGCGTATTTTCGAGCAGTACTTC	CASSQGLGRIFEQYF
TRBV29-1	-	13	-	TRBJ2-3	TGCAGCGTGTGGGAAGGAGTCTCAGATACGCAGTATTTT	CSVWEGVSDTQYF
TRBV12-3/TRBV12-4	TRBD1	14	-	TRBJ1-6	TGTGCCAGCAGTTTACGGCTACAGGGGAGCGCCCTCCACTTT	CASSLRLQGSALHF
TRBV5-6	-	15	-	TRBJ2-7	TGTGCCAGCAGCTTCCTGACGGAGAGGGTCTACGAGCAGTACTTC	CASSFLTERVYEQYF
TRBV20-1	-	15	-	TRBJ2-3	TGCAGTGCTCAAGGAAGGGGAGGTCGCACAGATACGCAGTATTTT	CSAQGRGGRTDTQYF
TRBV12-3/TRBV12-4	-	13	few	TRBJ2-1	TGTGCCAGCAGTCTACGGCTAGCCGGTGAGCAGTTCTTC	CASSLRLAGEQFF
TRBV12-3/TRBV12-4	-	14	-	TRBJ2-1	TGTGCCAGCAGTTTTTTTTCGGCCTACAATGAGCAGTTCTTC	CASSFFSAYNEQFF
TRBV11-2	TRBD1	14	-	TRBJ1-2	TGTGCCAGCAGCTTAGAGAGACAGGGTCGTGGCTACACCTTC	CASSLERQGRGYTF
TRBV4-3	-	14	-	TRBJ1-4	TGCGCCAGCAGCCAAGCAGCCTCTAATGAAAAACTGTTTTTT	CASSQAASNEKLFF
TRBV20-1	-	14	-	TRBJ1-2	TGCAGTGCTAGAGACGTACAGAGGATCTATGGCTACACCTTC	CSARDVQRIYGYTF
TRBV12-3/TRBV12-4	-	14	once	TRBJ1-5	TGTGCCAGCAGTGGGTGGAACGAAAATCAGCCCCAGCATTTT	CASSGWNENQPQHF
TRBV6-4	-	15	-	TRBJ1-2	TGTGCCAGCAGGCACGACACCGCCCAGAACTATGGCTACACCTTC	CASRHDTAQNYGYTF
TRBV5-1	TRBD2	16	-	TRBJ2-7	TGCGCCAGCAGCTCCGCCTCTAGCGGGAGTGTGTACGAGCAGTACTTC	CASSSASSGSVYEQYF
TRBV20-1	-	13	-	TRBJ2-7	TGCAGTGCTAGCCACTGGGCTTCATACGAGCAGTACTTC	CSASHWASYEQYF
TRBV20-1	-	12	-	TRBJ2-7	TGCAGTGCTAGTTTCAGAGTCTCCGAGCAGTACTTC	CSASFRVSEQYF
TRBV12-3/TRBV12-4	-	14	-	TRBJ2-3	TGTGCCAGCAGTTTAGCCCTGGCCCGCGATACGCAGTATTTT	CASSLALARDTQYF
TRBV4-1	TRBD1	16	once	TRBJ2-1	TGCGCCAGCAGCCAAGATCGCAGACAGGGGTACAATGAGCAGTTCTTC	CASSQDRRQGYNEQFF
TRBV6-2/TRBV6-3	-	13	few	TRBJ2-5	TGTGCCAGCAGTTACTCCCCGGAGCGCAAGCAGTACTTC	CASSYSPERKQYF
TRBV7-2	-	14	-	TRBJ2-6	TGTGCCAGCATGGGGCATTTTGGGGCCAACGTCCTGACTTTC	CASMGHFGANVLTF
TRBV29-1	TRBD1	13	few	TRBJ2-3	TGCAGCGGATCACAGGGGTTTACAGATACGCAGTATTTT	CSGSQGFTDTQYF
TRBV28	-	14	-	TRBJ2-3	TGTGCCAGCAGTTTTACGGTTGAGGCAGATACGCAGTATTTT	CASSFTVEADTQYF
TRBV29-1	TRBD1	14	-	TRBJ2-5	TGCAGCGCCGGGGACAGGGGTTCCGCCTACGGGCAGTACTTC	CSAGDRGSAYGQYF
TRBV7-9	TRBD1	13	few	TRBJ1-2	TGTGCCAGCAACATGGGACAGAACTATGGCTACACCTTC	CASNMGQNYGYTF
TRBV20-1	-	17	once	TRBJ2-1	TGCAGTGCTAGAGATAGGGAGGCGGGGATAAGTTACAATGAGCAGTTCTTC	CSARDREAGISYNEQFF
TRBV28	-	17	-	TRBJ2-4	TGTGCCAGCAGTCCACTCCAGCGACTGGGGGCCAAAAACATTCAGTACTTC	CASSPLQRLGAKNIQYF
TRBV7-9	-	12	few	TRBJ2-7	TGTGCCAGCAGCCAAAGTACCTACGAGCAGTACTTC	CASSQSTYEQYF